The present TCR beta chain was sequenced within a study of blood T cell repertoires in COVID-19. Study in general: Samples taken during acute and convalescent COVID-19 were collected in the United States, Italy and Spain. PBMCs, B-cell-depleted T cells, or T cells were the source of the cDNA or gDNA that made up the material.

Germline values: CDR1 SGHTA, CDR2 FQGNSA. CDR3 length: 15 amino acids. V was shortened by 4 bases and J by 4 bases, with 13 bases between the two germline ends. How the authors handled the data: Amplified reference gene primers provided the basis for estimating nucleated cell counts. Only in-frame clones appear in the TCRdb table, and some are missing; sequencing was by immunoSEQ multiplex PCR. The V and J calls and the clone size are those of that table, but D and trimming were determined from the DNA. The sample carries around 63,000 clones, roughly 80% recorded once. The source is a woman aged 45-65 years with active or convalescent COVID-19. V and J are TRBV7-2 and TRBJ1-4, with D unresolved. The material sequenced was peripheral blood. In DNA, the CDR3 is TGTGCCAGCAGCTCCCCCCGGGTCCTTAATGAAAAACTGTTTTTT. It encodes CASSSPRVLNEKLFF.